The clone carrying this T cell receptor (beta chain) was counted ten times or more. Its specificity is not known. A read error may produce the germline difference seen at one junction end. The data originate from a study of T cells in Graves' hyperthyroidism and ophthalmopathy. Study-wide results and caveats: The model's output predicted ophthalmopathy at a median of around 7 months prior to onset.

Template material for amplifying TCR beta CDR3 regions consisted of RNA transcripts. In the first-round RT-PCR of the TCR CDR3, the HTBI primer set was used. From the multiplex PCR reads, TCRdb called clonotypes with MiXCR, one entry per CDR3 protein. The sample carries 250,000 to 400,000 distinct CDR3 sequences, approximately 15% recorded once. The germline V gene has CDR1 DFQATT and CDR2 SNEGSKA (reference sequence). The CDR3 contains 12 residues. In the ophthalmopathy cohort, Clinical Activity Score was at least 3, NOSPECS grade at least 4, and duration under 3 months. Diagnosing involved the use of clinical symptoms, serum thyroxine and TRAb, thyroid ultrasound and orbital computed tomography. Isolation of PBMCs was performed on around 9.4 ml fresh peripheral blood.

The genes are TRBV20-1 and TRBJ2-3; D is unresolved. Sequenced sample: blood. This clonotype was sampled from a woman in her thirties or forties with Graves' ophthalmopathy. This chain's CDR3 is CCAGPYTDTQYF. The CDR3 DNA reads TGCTGTGCTGGACCCTACACAGATACGCAGTATTTT.